This TCR beta chain was captured by sequencing in a study of shared clonotypes between healthy human individuals. The germline V gene has CDR1 LNHNV and CDR2 YYDKDF (reference sequence). The V segment lost 5 bases and the J segment 6 bases; nucleotides outside the gene matches: 9. The CDR3 consists of 15 residues. An approximately 200 ng quantity of DNA, roughly 30,000 T cell genomes, went into the sorted-subset replicate PCRs. This table comes from immunoSEQ multiplex PCR, and its TCRdb copy is limited to in-frame clones, with some not included. The data show more than 2 million clones, 85% to 95% seen once.

The clonotype comes from a man aged 18 to 30 in good health. The specimen sequenced was naive CD4+ T cells sorted from blood. Indicated subset: CD45RA+ positively selected. This rearrangement joins TRBV15 to TRBJ1-2; 10 bases are a match to TRBD1. The CDR3 nucleotides are TGTGCCACCAGCGCAGGGACAGGGGTTGTGAATGGCTACACCTTC. Translation gives CATSAGTGVVNGYTF.